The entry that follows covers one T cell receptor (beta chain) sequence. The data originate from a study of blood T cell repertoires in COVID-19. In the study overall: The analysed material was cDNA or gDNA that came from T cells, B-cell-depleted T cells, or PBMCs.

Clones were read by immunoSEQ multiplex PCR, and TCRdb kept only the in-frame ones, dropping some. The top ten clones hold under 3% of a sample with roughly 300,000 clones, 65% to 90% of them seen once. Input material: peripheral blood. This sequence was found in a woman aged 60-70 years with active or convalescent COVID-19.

The CDR3 region is CASSPPASGGAGTGELFF. CDR3 nucleotides: TGTGCCAGCAGCCCCCCCGCTAGCGGGGGGGCCGGTACCGGGGAGCTGTTTTTT. The chain has TRBV7-9 and TRBJ2-2, with TRBD2 matching 12 bases. This CDR3 has 18 residues. The germline V gene has CDR1 SEHNR and CDR2 FQNEAQ (reference sequence). J gave up 5 bases and V 5 bases, and 12 bases lay outside the gene matches.